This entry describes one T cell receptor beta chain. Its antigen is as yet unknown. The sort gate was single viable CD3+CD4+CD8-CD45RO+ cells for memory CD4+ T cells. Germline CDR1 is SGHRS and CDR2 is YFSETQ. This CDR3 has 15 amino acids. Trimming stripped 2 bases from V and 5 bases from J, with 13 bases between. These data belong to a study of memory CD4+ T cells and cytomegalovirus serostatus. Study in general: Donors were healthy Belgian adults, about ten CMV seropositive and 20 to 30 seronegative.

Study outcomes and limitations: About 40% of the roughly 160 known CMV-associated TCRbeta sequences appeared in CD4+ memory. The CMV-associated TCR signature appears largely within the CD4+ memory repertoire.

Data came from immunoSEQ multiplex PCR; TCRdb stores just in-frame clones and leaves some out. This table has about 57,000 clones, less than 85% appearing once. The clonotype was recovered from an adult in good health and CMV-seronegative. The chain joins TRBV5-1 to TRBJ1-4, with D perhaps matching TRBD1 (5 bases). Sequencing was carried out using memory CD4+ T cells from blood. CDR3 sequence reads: CASSFGGTRNEKLFF. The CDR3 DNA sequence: TGCGCCAGCAGCTTCGGGGGGACGCGAAATGAAAAACTGTTTTTT.